Included here is one T cell receptor (beta chain) sequence, with context. This entry is derived from a study of blood T cell repertoires in COVID-19. Study in general: COVID-19 samples, acute and convalescent, were from the United States, Italy and Spain. From T cells, B-cell-depleted T cells, or PBMCs came the material, which was cDNA or gDNA.

Germline V CDR1 and CDR2: SNHLY, FYNNEI. V shed 4 bases and J 2 bases; nucleotides not matched to a gene: 2. The CDR3 spans 15 residues. Original data processing: Amplification of reference gene primers provided the estimated nucleated cell counts. Method: immunoSEQ multiplex PCR; TCRdb's copy keeps in-frame clones and lacks some. Clone size and V and J calls were adopted from that table, with D and trimming inferred from the DNA. The sample includes some 210,000 clones, 84% of them seen just once. Input material: peripheral blood. The origin of this receptor is a woman aged 45-59 years with active or convalescent COVID-19. The chain carries TRBV2 and TRBJ2-1; the match to TRBD2 covers 10 bases. The CDR3 is CASSATSGAYNEQFF. CDR3 nucleotide sequence: TGTGCCAGCAGTGCCACTAGCGGGGCCTACAATGAGCAGTTCTTC.